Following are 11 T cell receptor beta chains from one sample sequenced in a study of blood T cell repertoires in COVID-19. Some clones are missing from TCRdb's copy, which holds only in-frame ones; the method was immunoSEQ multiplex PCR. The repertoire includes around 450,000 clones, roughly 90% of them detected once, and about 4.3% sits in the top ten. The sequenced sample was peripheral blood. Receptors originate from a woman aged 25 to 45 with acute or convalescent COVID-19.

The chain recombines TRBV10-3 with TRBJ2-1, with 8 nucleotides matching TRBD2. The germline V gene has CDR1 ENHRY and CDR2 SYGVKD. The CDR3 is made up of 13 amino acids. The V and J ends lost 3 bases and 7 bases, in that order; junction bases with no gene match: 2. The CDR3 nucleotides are TGTGCCATCAGTGACCGGGGGGGAAATGAGCAGTTCTTC. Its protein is CAISDRGGNEQFF.

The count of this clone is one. The CDR3 region is CASSGLSVGYTF. The CDR3 coding sequence is TGTGCCAGCAGCGGACTTTCAGTAGGCTACACCTTC. The V gene is TRBV9, the J gene TRBJ1-2; D is unclear. Trimming took off 3 bases at V and 8 bases at J, with 11 bases between the two ends. The CDR3 runs 12 residues. Germline V gives CDR1 SGDLS, CDR2 YYNGEE.

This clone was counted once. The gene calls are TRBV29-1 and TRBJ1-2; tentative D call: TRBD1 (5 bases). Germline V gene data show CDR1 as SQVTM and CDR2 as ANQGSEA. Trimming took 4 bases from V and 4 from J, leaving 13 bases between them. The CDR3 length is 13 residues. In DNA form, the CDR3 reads TGCAGCGTTGCCAGGGAGGCGGTCTATGGCTACACCTTC. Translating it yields CSVAREAVYGYTF. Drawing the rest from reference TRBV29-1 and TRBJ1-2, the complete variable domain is SAVISQKPSRDICQRGTSLTIQCQVDSQVTMMFWYRQQPGQSLTLIATANQGSEATYESGFVIDKFPISRPNLTFSTLTVSNMSPEDSSIYLCSVAREAVYGYTFGSGTRLTVV.

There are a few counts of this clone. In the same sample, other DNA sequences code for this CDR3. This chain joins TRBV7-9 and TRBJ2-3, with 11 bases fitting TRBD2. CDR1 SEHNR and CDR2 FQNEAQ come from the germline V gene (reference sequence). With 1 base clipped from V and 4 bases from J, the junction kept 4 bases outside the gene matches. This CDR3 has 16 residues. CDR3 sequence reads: CASSLVAGGLADTQYF. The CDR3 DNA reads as TGTGCCAGCAGCTTAGTAGCGGGGGGGCTGGCAGATACGCAGTATTTT. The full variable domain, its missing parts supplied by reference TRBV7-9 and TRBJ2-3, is DTGVSQNPRHKITKRGQNVTFRCDPISEHNRLYWYRQTLGQGPEFLTYFQNEAQLEKSRLLSDRFSAERPKGSFSTLEIQRTEQGDSAMYLCASSLVAGGLADTQYFGPGTRLTVL.

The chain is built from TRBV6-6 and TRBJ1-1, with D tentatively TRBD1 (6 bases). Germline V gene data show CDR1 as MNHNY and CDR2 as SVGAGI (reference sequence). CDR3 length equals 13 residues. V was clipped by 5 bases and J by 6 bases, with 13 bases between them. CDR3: CASSTGLGAEAFF. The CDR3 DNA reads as TGTGCCAGCAGTACAGGGCTAGGCGCTGAAGCTTTCTTT.

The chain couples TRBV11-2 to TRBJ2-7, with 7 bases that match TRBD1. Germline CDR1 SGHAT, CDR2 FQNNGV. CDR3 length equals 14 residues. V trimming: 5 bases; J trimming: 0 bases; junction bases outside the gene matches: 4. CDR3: CASSRGDSSYEQYF. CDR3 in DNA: TGTGCCAGCAGCCGAGGGGACAGCTCCTACGAGCAGTACTTC.

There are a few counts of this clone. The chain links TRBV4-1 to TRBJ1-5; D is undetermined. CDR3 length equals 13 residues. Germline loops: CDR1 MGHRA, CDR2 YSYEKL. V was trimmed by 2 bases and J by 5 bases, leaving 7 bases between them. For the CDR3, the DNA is TGCGCCAGCAGCCAATTCTTCGATCAGCCCCAGCATTTT. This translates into CASSQFFDQPQHF.

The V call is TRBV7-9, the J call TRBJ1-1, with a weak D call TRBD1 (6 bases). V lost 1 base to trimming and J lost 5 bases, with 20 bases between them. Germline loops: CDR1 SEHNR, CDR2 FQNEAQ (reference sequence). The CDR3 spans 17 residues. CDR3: CASSLEALQGFITEAFF. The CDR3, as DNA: TGTGCCAGCAGCTTAGAAGCCTTACAGGGTTTCATTACTGAAGCTTTCTTT.

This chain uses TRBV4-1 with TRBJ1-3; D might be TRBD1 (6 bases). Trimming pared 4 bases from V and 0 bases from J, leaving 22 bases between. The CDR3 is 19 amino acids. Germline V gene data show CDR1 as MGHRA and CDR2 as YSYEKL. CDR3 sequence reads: CASSLRGGASRGSGNTIYF. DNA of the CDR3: TGCGCCAGCAGCCTCCGAGGGGGGGCCTCAAGGGGCTCTGGAAACACCATATATTTT.

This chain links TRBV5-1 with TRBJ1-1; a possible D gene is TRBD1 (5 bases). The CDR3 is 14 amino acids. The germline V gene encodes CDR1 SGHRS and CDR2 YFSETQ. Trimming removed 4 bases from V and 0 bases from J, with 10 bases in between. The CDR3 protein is CASSARQLNTEAFF. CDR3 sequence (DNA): TGCGCCAGCAGCGCAAGACAGTTGAACACTGAAGCTTTCTTT.

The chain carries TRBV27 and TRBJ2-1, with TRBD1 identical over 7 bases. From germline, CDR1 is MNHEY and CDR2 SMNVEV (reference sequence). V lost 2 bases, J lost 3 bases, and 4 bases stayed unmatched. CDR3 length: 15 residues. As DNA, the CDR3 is TGTGCCAGCAGTTTAAGGACAGGAAGCTACAATGAGCAGTTCTTC. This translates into CASSLRTGSYNEQFF.